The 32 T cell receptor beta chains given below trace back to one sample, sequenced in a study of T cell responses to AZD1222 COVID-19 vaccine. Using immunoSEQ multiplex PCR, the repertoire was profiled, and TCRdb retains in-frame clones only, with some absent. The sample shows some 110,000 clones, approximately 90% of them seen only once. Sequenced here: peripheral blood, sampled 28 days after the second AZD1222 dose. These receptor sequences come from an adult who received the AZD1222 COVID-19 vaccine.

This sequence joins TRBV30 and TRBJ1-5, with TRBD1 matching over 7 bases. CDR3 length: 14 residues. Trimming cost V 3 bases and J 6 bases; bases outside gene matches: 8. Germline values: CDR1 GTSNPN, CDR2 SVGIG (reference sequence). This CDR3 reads CAWSTGDGSQPQHF. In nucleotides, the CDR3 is TGTGCCTGGAGCACAGGGGATGGGAGTCAGCCCCAGCATTTT.

Written as DNA, the CDR3 is TGCAGCGTTGTAGGGGCAGGGCTATCGGGGGGCTACACCTTC. It yields the protein CSVVGAGLSGGYTF. V gene TRBV29-1 combines with J gene TRBJ1-2, with D possibly matching TRBD1 (5 bases). The CDR3 extends over 14 amino acids. The germline V and J ends were trimmed by 4 bases and 8 bases, with 20 bases remaining between them. From germline, CDR1 is SQVTM and CDR2 ANQGSEA.

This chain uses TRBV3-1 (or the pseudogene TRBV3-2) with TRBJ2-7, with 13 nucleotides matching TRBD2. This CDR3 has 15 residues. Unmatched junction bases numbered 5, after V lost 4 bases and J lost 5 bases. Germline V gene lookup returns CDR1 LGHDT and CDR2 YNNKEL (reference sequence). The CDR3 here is CASSPWTSGGDEQYF. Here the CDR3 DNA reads TGTGCCAGCAGCCCCTGGACTAGCGGGGGAGACGAGCAGTACTTC.

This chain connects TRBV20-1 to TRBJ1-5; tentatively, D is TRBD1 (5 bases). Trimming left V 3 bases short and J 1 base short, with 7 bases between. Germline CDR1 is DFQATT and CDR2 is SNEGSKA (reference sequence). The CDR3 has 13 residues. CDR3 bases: TGCAGTGCTAGTGCAGGGAGCAATCAGCCCCAGCATTTT. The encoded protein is CSASAGSNQPQHF.

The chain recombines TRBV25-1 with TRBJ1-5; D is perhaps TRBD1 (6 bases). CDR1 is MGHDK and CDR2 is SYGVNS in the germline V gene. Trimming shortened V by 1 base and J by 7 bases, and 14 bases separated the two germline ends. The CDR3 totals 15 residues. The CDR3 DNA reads TGTGCCAGCAGTGAATCCGGACAGAAGTCCCAGCCCCAGCATTTT. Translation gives CASSESGQKSQPQHF.

The DNA of the CDR3 is TGTGCCAGCAGCTCCGGGAGGAATTCACCCCTCCACTTT. The encoded protein is CASSSGRNSPLHF. V is TRBV6-2 or TRBV6-3 and J is TRBJ1-6; no firm D call. The CDR3 sequence is 13 residues long. Per the germline V gene, CDR1 is MNHEY and CDR2 is SVGEGT. Trimming took off 6 bases at V and 7 bases at J, with 10 bases between the two ends.

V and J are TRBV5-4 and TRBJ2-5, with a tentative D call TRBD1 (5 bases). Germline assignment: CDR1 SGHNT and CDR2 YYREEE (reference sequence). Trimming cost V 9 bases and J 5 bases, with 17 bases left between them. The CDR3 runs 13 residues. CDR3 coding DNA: TGTGCCATCCAAGGGGCGGTTCGGGAGACCCAGTACTTC. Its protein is CAIQGAVRETQYF. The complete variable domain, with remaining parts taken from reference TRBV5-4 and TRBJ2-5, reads ETGVTQSPTHLIKTRGQQVTLRCSSQSGHNTVSWYQQALGQGPQFIFQYYREEENGRGNFPPRFSGLQFPNYSSELNVNALELDDSALYLCAIQGAVRETQYFGPGTRLLVL.

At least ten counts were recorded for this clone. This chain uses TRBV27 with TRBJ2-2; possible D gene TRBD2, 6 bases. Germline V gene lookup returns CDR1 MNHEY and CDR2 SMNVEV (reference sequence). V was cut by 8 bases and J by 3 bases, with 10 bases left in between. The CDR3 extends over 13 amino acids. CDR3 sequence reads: CASAVADTGELFF. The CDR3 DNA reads TGTGCCAGCGCGGTAGCGGACACCGGGGAGCTGTTTTTT.

The CDR3 protein is CASSQDTSGRSYEQYF. In DNA, the CDR3 is TGTGCCAGCAGCCAAGATACCAGCGGGAGATCCTACGAGCAGTACTTC. The chain links TRBV4-2 to TRBJ2-7; 8 nucleotides match TRBD2. This CDR3 spans 16 amino acids. Germline V gene data show CDR1 as LGHNA and CDR2 as YNFKEQ. With V trimmed by 0 bases and J by 1 base, 5 bases remained unmatched.

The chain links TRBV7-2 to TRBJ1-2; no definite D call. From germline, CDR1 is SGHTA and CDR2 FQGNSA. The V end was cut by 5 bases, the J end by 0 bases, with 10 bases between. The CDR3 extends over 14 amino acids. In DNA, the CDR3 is TGTGCCAGCAGCCCGCGGATGTCTAACTATGGCTACACCTTC. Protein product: CASSPRMSNYGYTF.

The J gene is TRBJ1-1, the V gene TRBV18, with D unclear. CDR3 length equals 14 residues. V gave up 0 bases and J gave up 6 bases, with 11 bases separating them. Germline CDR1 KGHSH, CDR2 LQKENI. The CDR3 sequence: CASSPPKGPPEAFF. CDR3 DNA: TGTGCCAGCTCACCACCAAAGGGCCCCCCTGAAGCTTTCTTT.

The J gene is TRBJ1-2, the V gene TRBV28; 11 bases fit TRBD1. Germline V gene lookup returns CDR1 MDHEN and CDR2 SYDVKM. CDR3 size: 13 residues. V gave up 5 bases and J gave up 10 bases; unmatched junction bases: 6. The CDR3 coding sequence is TGTGCCAGCAGTGGACAGGGGGCGAGAGACTACACCTTC. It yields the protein CASSGQGARDYTF.

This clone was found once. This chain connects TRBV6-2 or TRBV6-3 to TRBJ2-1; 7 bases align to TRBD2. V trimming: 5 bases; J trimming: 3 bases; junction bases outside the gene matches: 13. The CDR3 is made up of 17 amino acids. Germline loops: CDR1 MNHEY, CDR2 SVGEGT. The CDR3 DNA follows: TGTGCCAGCAGTCCCCTCCCGCCGGGACTACACTACAATGAGCAGTTCTTC. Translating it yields CASSPLPPGLHYNEQFF.

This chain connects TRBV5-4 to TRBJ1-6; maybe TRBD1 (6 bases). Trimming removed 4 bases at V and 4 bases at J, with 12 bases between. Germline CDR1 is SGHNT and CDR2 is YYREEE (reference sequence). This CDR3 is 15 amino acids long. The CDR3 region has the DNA TGTGCCAGCAGCCCACCAACAGGGTATAATTCACCCCTCCACTTT. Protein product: CASSPPTGYNSPLHF.

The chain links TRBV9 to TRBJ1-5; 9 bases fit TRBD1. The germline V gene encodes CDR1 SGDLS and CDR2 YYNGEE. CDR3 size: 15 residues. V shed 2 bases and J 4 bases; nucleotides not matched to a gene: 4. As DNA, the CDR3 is TGTGCCAGCAGCGTCGCCGGGACAGGGAATCAGCCCCAGCATTTT. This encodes CASSVAGTGNQPQHF.

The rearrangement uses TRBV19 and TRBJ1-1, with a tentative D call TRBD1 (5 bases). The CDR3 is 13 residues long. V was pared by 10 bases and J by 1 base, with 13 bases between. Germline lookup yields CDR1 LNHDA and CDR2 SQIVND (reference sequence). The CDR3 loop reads CATGTGKNTEAFF. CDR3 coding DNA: TGTGCCACCGGGACGGGGAAGAACACTGAAGCTTTCTTT.

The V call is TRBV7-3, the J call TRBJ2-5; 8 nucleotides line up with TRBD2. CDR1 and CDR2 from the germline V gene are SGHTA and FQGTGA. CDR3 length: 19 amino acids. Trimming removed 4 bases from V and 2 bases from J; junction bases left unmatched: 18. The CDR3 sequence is CASSSKPSRSGRTQETQYF. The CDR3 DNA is TGTGCCAGCAGCTCTAAACCCAGTCGGAGCGGGAGAACTCAAGAGACCCAGTACTTC.

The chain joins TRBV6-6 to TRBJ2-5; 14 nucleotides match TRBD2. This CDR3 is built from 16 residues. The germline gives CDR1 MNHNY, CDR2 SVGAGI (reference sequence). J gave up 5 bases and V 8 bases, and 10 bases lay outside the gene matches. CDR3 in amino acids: CASGGTSGSTSETQYF. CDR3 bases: TGTGCCAGCGGGGGGACTAGCGGGAGTACTAGTGAGACCCAGTACTTC.

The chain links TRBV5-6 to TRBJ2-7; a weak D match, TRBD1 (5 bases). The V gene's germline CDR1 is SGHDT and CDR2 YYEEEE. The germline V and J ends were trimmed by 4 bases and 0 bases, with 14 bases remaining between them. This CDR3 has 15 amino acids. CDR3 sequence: CASSRLDSNSYEQYF. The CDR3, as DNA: TGTGCCAGCAGCCGACTCGACAGCAACTCCTACGAGCAGTACTTC.

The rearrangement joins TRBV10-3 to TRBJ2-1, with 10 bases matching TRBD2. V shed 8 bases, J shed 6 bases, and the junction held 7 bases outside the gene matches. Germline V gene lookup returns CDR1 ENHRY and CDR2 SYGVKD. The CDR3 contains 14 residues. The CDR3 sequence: CAIGTSGEGNEQFF. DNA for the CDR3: TGTGCCATCGGAACTAGCGGGGAGGGCAATGAGCAGTTCTTC.

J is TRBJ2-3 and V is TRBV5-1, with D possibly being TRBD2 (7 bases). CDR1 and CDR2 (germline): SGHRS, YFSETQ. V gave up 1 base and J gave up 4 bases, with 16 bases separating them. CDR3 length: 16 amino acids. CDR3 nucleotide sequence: TGCGCCAGCAGCTTGTCGGGACTAAAGGGGGCAGATACGCAGTATTTT. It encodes CASSLSGLKGADTQYF.

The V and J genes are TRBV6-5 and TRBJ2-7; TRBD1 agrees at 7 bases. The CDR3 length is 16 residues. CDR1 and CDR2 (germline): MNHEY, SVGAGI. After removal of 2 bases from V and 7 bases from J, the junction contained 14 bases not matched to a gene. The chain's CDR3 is CASSYTGQHGGGEQYF. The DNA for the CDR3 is TGTGCCAGCAGTTACACGGGACAGCATGGGGGTGGGGAGCAGTACTTC.

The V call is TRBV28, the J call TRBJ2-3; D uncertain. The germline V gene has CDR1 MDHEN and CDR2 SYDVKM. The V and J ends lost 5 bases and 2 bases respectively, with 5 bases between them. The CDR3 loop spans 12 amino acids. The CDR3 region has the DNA TGTGCCAGCAGTCCCCCCACAGATACGCAGTATTTT. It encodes CASSPPTDTQYF.

CDR3 amino acids: CSVGPRITGELFF. The CDR3 bases are TGCAGCGTTGGTCCCAGGATCACCGGGGAGCTGTTTTTT. V gene TRBV29-1 combines with J gene TRBJ2-2; D unresolved. V shed 4 bases and J shed 4 bases, with 10 bases lying between them. This CDR3 has 13 amino acids. Germline values: CDR1 SQVTM, CDR2 ANQGSEA.

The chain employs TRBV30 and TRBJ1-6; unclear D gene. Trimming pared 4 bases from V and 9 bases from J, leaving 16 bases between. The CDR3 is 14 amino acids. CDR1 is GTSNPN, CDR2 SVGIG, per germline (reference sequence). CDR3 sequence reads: CAWMRGNPGSPLHF. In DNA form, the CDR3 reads TGTGCCTGGATGAGAGGGAATCCAGGTTCACCCCTCCACTTT.

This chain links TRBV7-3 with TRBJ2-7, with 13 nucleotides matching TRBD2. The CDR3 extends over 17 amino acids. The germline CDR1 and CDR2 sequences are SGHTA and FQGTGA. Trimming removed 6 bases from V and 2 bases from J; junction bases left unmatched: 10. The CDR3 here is CASRSLPLAGGPYEQYF. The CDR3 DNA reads TGTGCCAGCAGGTCCCTACCACTAGCGGGGGGGCCCTACGAGCAGTACTTC.

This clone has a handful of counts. The CDR3 nucleotides read TGTGCCAGCAGTTACAAAGTAACAGCCCTCCACGTAGACGAGCAGTACTTC. Translation gives CASSYKVTALHVDEQYF. The rearrangement joins TRBV6-2 or TRBV6-3 to TRBJ2-7; D not resolved. This CDR3 spans 17 amino acids. V lost 2 bases, J lost 5 bases, and 22 bases lay in between. From germline, CDR1 is MNHEY and CDR2 SVGEGT.

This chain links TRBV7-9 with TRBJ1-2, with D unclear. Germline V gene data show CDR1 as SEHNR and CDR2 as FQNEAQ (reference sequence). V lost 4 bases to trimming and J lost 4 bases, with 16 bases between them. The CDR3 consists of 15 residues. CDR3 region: CASSSVTLRGYGYTF. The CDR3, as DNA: TGTGCCAGCAGCTCAGTTACCCTCAGAGGCTATGGCTACACCTTC.

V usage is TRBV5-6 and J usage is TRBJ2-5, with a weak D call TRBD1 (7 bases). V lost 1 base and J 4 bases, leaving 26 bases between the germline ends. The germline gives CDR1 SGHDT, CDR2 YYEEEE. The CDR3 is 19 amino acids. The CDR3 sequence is CASSLYNRLGQALRETQYF. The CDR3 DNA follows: TGTGCCAGCAGCTTGTATAACCGACTAGGACAGGCCTTAAGAGAGACCCAGTACTTC.

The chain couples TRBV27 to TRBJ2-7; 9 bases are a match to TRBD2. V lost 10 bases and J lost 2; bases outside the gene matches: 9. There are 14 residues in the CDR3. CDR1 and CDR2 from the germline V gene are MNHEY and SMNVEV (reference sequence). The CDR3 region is CAIAPAGGAYEQYF. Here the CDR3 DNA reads TGTGCCATCGCCCCAGCGGGGGGAGCCTACGAGCAGTACTTC.

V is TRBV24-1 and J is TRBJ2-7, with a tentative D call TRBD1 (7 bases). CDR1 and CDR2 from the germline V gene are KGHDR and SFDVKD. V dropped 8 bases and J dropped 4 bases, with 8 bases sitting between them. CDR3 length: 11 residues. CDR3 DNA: TGTGCCACCACAGGGGGGTACGAGCAGTACTTC. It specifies CATTGGYEQYF.

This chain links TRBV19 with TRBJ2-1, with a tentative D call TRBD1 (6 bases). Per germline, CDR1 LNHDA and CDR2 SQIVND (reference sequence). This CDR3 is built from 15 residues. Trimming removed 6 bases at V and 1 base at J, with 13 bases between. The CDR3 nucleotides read TGTGCCAGTAGCCTACAGGGAGCATCCTACAATGAGCAGTTCTTC. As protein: CASSLQGASYNEQFF.